The present T cell receptor beta chain was sequenced within a study of blood T cell repertoires in COVID-19. Study as a whole: Spain, Italy and the United States supplied samples that represented acute and convalescent COVID-19. In each case, the material was cDNA or gDNA derived from T cells, B-cell-depleted T cells, or PBMCs.

Per the original data handling: Amplified reference gene primers provided the basis for estimating nucleated cell counts. Assay: immunoSEQ multiplex PCR; the TCRdb copy retains only in-frame clones and omits some. V, J and clone size reflect that table, while D and trimming were determined from the DNA. Altogether roughly 130,000 clones are present, about four fifths being singletons, with the ten largest covering approximately 2.9%. The J segment lost 0 bases and the V segment lost 5 bases, leaving 3 bases of the junction unmatched. This CDR3 contains 14 residues. CDR1 and CDR2 from the germline V gene are LNHDA and SQIVND (reference sequence).

V and J are TRBV19 and TRBJ2-7; 8 bases are a match to TRBD2. This TCR came from a woman of 80 years or more with acute or convalescent COVID-19. Sequenced sample: peripheral blood. The CDR3 here is CASSSSGGSYEQYF. CDR3 DNA: TGTGCCAGTAGTTCAAGCGGGGGCTCCTACGAGCAGTACTTC. The variable domain in full, completed from reference TRBV19 and TRBJ2-7, reads DGGITQSPKYLFRKEGQNVTLSCEQNLNHDAMYWYRQDPGQGLRLIYYSQIVNDFQKGDIAEGYSVSREKKESFPLTVTSAQKNPTAFYLCASSSSGGSYEQYFGPGTRLTVT.